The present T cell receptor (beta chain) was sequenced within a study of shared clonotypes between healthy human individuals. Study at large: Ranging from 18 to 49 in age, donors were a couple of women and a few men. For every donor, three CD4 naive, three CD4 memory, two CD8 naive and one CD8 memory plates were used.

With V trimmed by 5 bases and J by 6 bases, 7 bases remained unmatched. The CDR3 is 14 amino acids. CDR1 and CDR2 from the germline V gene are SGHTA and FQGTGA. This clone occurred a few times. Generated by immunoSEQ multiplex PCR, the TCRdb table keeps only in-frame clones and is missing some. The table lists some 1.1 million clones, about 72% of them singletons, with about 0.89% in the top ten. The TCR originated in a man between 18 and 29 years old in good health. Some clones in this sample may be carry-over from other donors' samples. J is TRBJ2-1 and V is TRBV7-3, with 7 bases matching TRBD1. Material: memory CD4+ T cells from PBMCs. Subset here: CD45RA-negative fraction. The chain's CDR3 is CASSPGGARNEQFF. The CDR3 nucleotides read TGTGCCAGCAGCCCAGGGGGAGCTCGCAATGAGCAGTTCTTC.